The next 15 T cell receptor beta chains were all read from a single sample in a study of naive and memory T cell subsets. The beta constant-region primer was an equimolar mix of two oligonucleotides covering TRBC1 and TRBC2. TCRdb itself ran the UMI-ligation and nested PCR reads through MiXCR, one entry per CDR3 protein. The sample yields about 80,000 distinct CDR3 sequences, roughly 14% seen once. Sequencing used central memory CD4+ T cells from blood. All receptors come from a human donor in good health.

The chain employs TRBV5-1 and TRBJ2-5; D not certain. Trimming stripped 0 bases from V and 5 bases from J, with 17 bases between. Germline loops: CDR1 SGHRS, CDR2 YFSETQ. The CDR3 is made up of 16 amino acids. This CDR3 is CASSLDGGKPRETQYF. The CDR3 coding sequence is TGCGCCAGCAGCTTGGATGGCGGAAAACCCCGGGAGACCCAGTACTTC.

V and J are TRBV11-2 and TRBJ2-4, with D unclear. This CDR3 region has 11 residues. Germline CDR1 is SGHAT and CDR2 is FQNNGV. V lost 4 bases, J lost 5 bases, and 3 bases lay in between. CDR3 nucleotide sequence: TGTGCCAGCAGCTCCGAAAACATTCAGTACTTC. Its translation: CASSSENIQYF.

The chain carries TRBV30 and TRBJ1-5, with TRBD1 matching over 8 bases. Trimming at V came to 5 bases and at J to 2 bases, leaving 2 bases not matched to a gene. Germline V gene lookup returns CDR1 GTSNPN and CDR2 SVGIG (reference sequence). This CDR3 spans 13 amino acids. The CDR3 DNA sequence: TGTGCCTGGGCAGGGGGCGGCAATCAGCCCCAGCATTTT. Translating it yields CAWAGGGNQPQHF.

This clonotype has at least ten counts. The chain employs TRBV6-5 and TRBJ2-7, with TRBD1 as a possible D gene (6 bases). Trimming removed 4 bases at V and 3 bases at J, with 16 bases between. Germline values: CDR1 MNHEY, CDR2 SVGAGI. The CDR3 loop spans 15 amino acids. CDR3 nucleotides: TGTGCCAGCAGTTCGACGGGACACGACTTCTACGAGCAGTACTTC. It specifies CASSSTGHDFYEQYF.

For this clonotype: One end of the junction fails to match germline, which may point to a read error. The V gene is TRBV12-3 or TRBV12-4, the J gene TRBJ1-2, with D maybe TRBD1 (6 bases). The CDR3 runs 14 residues. The CDR3 nucleotides read TGTGCCAGCAGGTTAGGGGGGGCTGGGCTTCAAAACACCTTC. Translation gives CASRLGGAGLQNTF.

The chain employs TRBV5-1 and TRBJ1-5; D is unresolved. Germline loops: CDR1 SGHRS, CDR2 YFSETQ. Trimming cost V 0 bases and J 7 bases, with 14 bases left between them. The CDR3 runs to 15 residues. CDR3 coding DNA: TGCGCCAGCAGCTTGGAAGGCTCTGTGGGCCAGCCCCAGCATTTT. Residues: CASSLEGSVGQPQHF.

The V call is TRBV20-1, the J call TRBJ2-4, with TRBD1 identical over 9 bases. The germline V gene encodes CDR1 DFQATT and CDR2 SNEGSKA (reference sequence). After removal of 5 bases from V and 6 bases from J, the junction contained 8 bases not matched to a gene. The CDR3 contains 14 residues. DNA for the CDR3: TGCAGTGCTGGCGGACAGGGGTACGGAAACATTCAGTACTTC. Amino acids: CSAGGQGYGNIQYF.

This clonotype was recorded at least ten times. The CDR3 region is CASSIPGRLQFF. CDR3 DNA sequence: TGTGCCAGCTCAATTCCAGGGAGATTGCAGTTCTTC. The chain has TRBV2 and TRBJ2-1; D tentatively fits TRBD1 or TRBD2 (5 bases each). Between the trimmed V and J ends, which lost 8 bases and 12 bases, there was a span of 17 bases. CDR1 and CDR2 from the germline V gene are SNHLY and FYNNEI. This CDR3 has 12 residues.

This clonotype has a count of ten or more. This rearrangement joins TRBV6-1 to TRBJ2-3; D possibly corresponds to TRBD2 (6 bases). V lost 6 bases to trimming and J lost 4 bases, with 17 bases between them. This CDR3 contains 15 residues. From germline, CDR1 is MNHNS and CDR2 SASEGT. CDR3 protein: CASRGLLGASDTQYF. The CDR3 DNA sequence: TGTGCCAGCAGGGGACTCCTTGGGGCGTCAGATACGCAGTATTTT.

This clonotype occurred many times. The chain couples TRBV20-1 to TRBJ1-1; weak D call: TRBD1 (5 bases). Germline CDR1 and CDR2: DFQATT and SNEGSKA (reference sequence). This CDR3 is 12 amino acids long. Between the trimmed V and J ends, which lost 3 bases and 10 bases, there was a span of 15 bases. In DNA form, the CDR3 reads TGCAGTGCTAGGGGCAGGGACGGGGGAGCTTTCTTT. Amino acids: CSARGRDGGAFF.

The chain has TRBV27 and TRBJ1-4; possible D gene TRBD1, 6 bases. The CDR3 loop spans 17 amino acids. Germline V gives CDR1 MNHEY, CDR2 SMNVEV (reference sequence). The V end lost 6 bases, the J end lost 2 bases, and 19 bases lay between the germline ends. The CDR3 sequence: CASRRTAYQGTNEKLFF. CDR3 nucleotides: TGTGCCAGCAGACGGACGGCCTACCAGGGGACTAATGAAAAACTGTTTTTT.

The table lists this clonotype with many counts. The gene calls are TRBV5-1 and TRBJ1-1; 7 nucleotides agree with TRBD1. From germline, CDR1 is SGHRS and CDR2 YFSETQ. After removal of 1 base from V and 1 base from J, the junction contained 10 bases not matched to a gene. The CDR3 spans 17 residues. The CDR3 region is CASSLRGTVSSNTEAFF. The CDR3 nucleotides are TGCGCCAGCAGCTTGAGGGGGACAGTAAGTTCGAACACTGAAGCTTTCTTT.

The table lists this clonotype with a few counts. The chain links TRBV20-1 to TRBJ1-6; 8 positions match TRBD1. Trimming removed 5 bases from V and 6 bases from J; junction bases left unmatched: 6. This CDR3 has 14 amino acids. CDR1 is DFQATT and CDR2 is SNEGSKA in the germline V gene (reference sequence). The chain's CDR3 is CSADSDRGNSPLHF. CDR3 in DNA: TGCAGTGCTGATTCCGACAGGGGTAATTCACCCCTCCACTTT.

This clonotype was counted a few times. This rearrangement joins TRBV7-9 to TRBJ1-1, with D perhaps TRBD1 (6 bases). Germline lookup yields CDR1 SEHNR and CDR2 FQNEAQ (reference sequence). The V gene lost 1 base and the J gene lost 0 bases, with 9 bases spanning the gap. The CDR3 is 15 amino acids. CDR3 in DNA: TGTGCCAGCAGCTTAGGGGAGGGGGTGAACACTGAAGCTTTCTTT. This gives the protein CASSLGEGVNTEAFF.

Only a few counts were recorded for this clonotype. This rearrangement joins TRBV12-3 or TRBV12-4 to TRBJ1-6; TRBD1 matches 7 bases. The trim removed 4 bases at V and 7 bases at J, leaving 4 bases unmatched. The CDR3 length is 14 residues. The CDR3 region is CASSYRGKNSPLHF. CDR3 DNA: TGTGCCAGCAGTTACAGGGGAAAAAATTCACCCCTCCACTTT.